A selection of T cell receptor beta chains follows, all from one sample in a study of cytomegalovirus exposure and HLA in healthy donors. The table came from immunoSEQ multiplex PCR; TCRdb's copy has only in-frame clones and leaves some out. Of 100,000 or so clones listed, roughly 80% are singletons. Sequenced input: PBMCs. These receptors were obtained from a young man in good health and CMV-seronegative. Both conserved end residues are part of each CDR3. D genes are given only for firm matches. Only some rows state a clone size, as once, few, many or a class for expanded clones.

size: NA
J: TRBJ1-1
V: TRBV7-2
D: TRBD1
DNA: TGTGCCAGCAGCCCAAGGACAGGGCCCGAACTTTGGAACACTGAAGCTTTCTTT
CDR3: CASSPRTGPELWNTEAFF

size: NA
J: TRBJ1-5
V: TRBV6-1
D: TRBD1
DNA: TGTGCCAGCAGTAACCGGGACAGAAGCAATCAGCCCCAGCATTTT
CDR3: CASSNRDRSNQPQHF

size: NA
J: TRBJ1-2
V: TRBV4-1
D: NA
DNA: TGCGCCAGCAGCCAGGGTTCCGGGATCTATGGCTACACCTTC
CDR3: CASSQGSGIYGYTF

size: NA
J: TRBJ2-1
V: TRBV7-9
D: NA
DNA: TGTGCCAGCAGCTTGGGGACAACCTTGAAGCAGTTCTTC
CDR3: CASSLGTTLKQFF

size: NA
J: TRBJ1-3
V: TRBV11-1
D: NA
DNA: TGTGCCAGCAGCTTACTTCGCCGGAGCTCTGGAAACACCATATATTTT
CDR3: CASSLLRRSSGNTIYF

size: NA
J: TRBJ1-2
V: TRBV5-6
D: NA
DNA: TGTGCCAGCAGCTTGTCGGACAGCGGCTACACCTTC
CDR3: CASSLSDSGYTF

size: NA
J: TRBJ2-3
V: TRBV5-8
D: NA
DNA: TGTGCCAGCAGCAGTGAGTACACAGATACGCAGTATTTT
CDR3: CASSSEYTDTQYF

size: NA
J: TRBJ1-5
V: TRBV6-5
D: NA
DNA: TGTGCCAGCAGTTACCCGAAGGAGAGCAATCAGCCCCAGCATTTT
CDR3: CASSYPKESNQPQHF

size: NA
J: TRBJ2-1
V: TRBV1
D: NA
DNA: TGCACCAGCAGCCAAGATCTAGATAGTGAGCAGTTCTTC
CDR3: CTSSQDLDSEQFF

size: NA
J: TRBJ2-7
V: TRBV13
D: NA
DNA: TGTGCCAGCAGCCAACAGGGCCTATACGAGCAGTACTTC
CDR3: CASSQQGLYEQYF

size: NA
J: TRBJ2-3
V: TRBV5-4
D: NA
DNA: TGTGCCAGCAGGGAGTATCTAGTGGGTAGCACAGATACGCAGTATTTT
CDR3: CASREYLVGSTDTQYF

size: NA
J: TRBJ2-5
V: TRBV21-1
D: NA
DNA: TGTGCCAGCAGCAAAGCGGGACAAGGAACCCACTTC
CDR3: CASSKAGQGTHF

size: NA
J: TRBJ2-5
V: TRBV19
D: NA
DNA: TGTGCCAGTAGTATTAGTTCGCAAGAGACCCAGTACTTC
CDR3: CASSISSQETQYF

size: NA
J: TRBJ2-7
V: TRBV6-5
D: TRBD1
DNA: TGTGCCAGCAGGCAGGGACAGTTCTACGAGCAGTACTTC
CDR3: CASRQGQFYEQYF

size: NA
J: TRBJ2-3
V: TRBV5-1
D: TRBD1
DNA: TGCGCCAGCAGAGTGATGGCAGGACAGGCTAGCACAGATACGCAGTATTTT
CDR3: CASRVMAGQASTDTQYF

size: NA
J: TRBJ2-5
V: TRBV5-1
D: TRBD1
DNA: TGCGCCAGCAGCTTGGCCGGAGGTGGGACAGGCAAAGAGACCCAGTACTTC
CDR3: CASSLAGGGTGKETQYF

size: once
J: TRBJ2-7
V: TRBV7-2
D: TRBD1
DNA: TGTGCCAGCAGCTTAATAGCTGTGGGAGACAGGGGGAAATACGAGCAGTACTTC
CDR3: CASSLIAVGDRGKYEQYF

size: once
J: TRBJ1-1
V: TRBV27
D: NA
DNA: TGTGCCAGCAGACAGGGCCCTAGAAAGGCTTTCTTT
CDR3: CASRQGPRKAFF

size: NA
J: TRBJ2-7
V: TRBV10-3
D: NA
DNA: TGTGCCATCAGCGGAGGCCACGAGCAGTACTTC
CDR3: CAISGGHEQYF

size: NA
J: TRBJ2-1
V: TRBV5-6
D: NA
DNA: TGTGCCAGCAGCTTGCGGACTCCATACAATGAGCAGTTCTTC
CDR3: CASSLRTPYNEQFF

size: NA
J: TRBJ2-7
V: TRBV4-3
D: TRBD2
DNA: TGCGCCAGCAGCCAAGATCCGGGACTAGCCTACGAGCAGTACTTC
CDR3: CASSQDPGLAYEQYF

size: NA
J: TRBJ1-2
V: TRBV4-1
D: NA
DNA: TGCGCCAGCAGCCAGGGGGGAAGGAAAGGCTACACCTTC
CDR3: CASSQGGRKGYTF

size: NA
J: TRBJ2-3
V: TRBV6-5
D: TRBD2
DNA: TGTGCCAGCAGTGCCGGGACTAGTTTTGATACGCAGTATTTT
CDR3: CASSAGTSFDTQYF

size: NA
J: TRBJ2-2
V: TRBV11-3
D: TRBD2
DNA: TGTGCCAGCAGCAGTGATGCGGGAGGCCTCTACACCGGGGAGCTGTTTTTT
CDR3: CASSSDAGGLYTGELFF

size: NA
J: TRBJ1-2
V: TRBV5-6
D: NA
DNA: TGTGCCAGCAGCCCCGGGGCCCGGGGAGGATATGGCTACACCTTC
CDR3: CASSPGARGGYGYTF

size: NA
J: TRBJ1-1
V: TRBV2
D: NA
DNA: TGTGCCAGCAGTGAGGAGCTACTGAACACTGAAGCTTTCTTT
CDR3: CASSEELLNTEAFF

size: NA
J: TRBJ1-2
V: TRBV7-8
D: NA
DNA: TGTGCCAGCAGCTCATCCGACAGCCCCCTGGGCTACACCTTC
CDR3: CASSSSDSPLGYTF

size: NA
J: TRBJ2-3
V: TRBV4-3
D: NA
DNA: TGCGCCAGCAGCCAAGTGTCCGGGTCTGAGACAGATACGCAGTATTTT
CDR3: CASSQVSGSETDTQYF

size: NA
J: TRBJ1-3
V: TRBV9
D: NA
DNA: TGTGCCAGCAGCGAACGGGGGGAAAATGGAAACACCATATATTTT
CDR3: CASSERGENGNTIYF

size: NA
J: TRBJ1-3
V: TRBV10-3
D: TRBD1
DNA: TGTGCCATCAGTGATGCAGGGGGATATGGAAACACCATATATTTT
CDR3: CAISDAGGYGNTIYF

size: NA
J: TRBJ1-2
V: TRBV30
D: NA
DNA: TGTGCCTGGAGTACGGGACAAATTTCTAACTATGGCTACACCTTC
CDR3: CAWSTGQISNYGYTF

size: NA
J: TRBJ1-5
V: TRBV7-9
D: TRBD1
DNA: TGTGCCAGCAGCCTTACTACGGACAGGCTCGGGAATCAGCCCCAGCATTTT
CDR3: CASSLTTDRLGNQPQHF

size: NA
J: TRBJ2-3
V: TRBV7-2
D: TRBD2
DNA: TGTGCCAGCAGCACGGTAGCGGGAACCACAGATACGCAGTATTTT
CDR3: CASSTVAGTTDTQYF

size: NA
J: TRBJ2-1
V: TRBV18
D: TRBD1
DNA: TGTGCCAGCTATCTGGGACAGGGAAATAATGAGCAGTTCTTC
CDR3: CASYLGQGNNEQFF

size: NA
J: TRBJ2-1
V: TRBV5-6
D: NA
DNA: TGTGCCAGCAGCTTGCCCTCAGGCAATGAGCAGTTCTTC
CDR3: CASSLPSGNEQFF

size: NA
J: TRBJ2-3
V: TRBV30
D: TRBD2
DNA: TGTGCCTGGAGTCCCGGACTAGCCGGGGCAGATACGCAGTATTTT
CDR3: CAWSPGLAGADTQYF